This entry lists 8 T cell receptor beta chains sequenced from one sample in a study of shared clonotypes between healthy human individuals. Produced via immunoSEQ multiplex PCR; TCRdb's table is partial and in-frame only. The table lists millions of clones, less than 95% of them singletons. The naive CD8 fraction comprised CD45RO-negative cells positively selected for CCR7 and excluded terminally differentiated effector memory CD45RA+ cells. Material for sequencing was naive CD8+ T cells sorted from blood. Receptor source: a man between 18 and 35 years old in good health.

The rearrangement uses TRBV4-1 and TRBJ2-1; 8 bases map to TRBD2. The CDR3 runs to 14 residues. V was pared by 3 bases and J by 7 bases, with 5 bases of the junction left unmatched. Germline V gene data show CDR1 as MGHRA and CDR2 as YSYEKL. The CDR3 loop is CASSQGGGGNEQFF. The CDR3 DNA follows: TGCGCCAGCAGCCAGGGGGGCGGGGGGAATGAGCAGTTCTTC.

V usage is TRBV30 and J usage is TRBJ1-3; no clear D. This CDR3 region has 12 residues. V dropped 4 bases and J dropped 1 base, with 5 bases sitting between them. Germline V lookup: CDR1 GTSNPN, CDR2 SVGIG (reference sequence). CDR3 nucleotide sequence: TGTGCCTGGACGCGATCTGGAAACACCATATATTTT. Translated, it gives CAWTRSGNTIYF.

A note on this clone: Germline is not matched at one junction end, which may reflect a read error. The genes are TRBV7-9 and TRBJ2-3; 8 bases map to TRBD2. Germline V gene lookup returns CDR1 SEHNR and CDR2 FQNEAQ (reference sequence). This CDR3 has 15 residues. The CDR3 DNA sequence: TGTGCCAGCAGCGTAGCTAGCGGGAGCACAGATACGCAGTATTTT. Translating it yields CASSVASGSTDTQYF. Based on the CDR3 plus reference TRBV7-9 and TRBJ2-3, the full variable domain is DTGVSQNPRHKITKRGQNVTFRCDPISEHNRLYWYRQTLGQGPEFLTYFQNEAQLEKSRLLSDRFSAERPKGSFSTLEIQRTEQGDSAMYLCASSVASGSTDTQYFGPGTRLTVL.

The chain recombines TRBV15 with TRBJ1-4, with D possibly matching TRBD1 (5 bases). Per germline, CDR1 LNHNV and CDR2 YYDKDF (reference sequence). The CDR3 extends over 14 amino acids. V was cut by 5 bases and J by 6 bases, with 13 bases left in between. For the CDR3, the DNA is TGTGCCACCAGCCCTCGGGACCGGGATGAAAAACTGTTTTTT. Its translation: CATSPRDRDEKLFF.

CDR3 in amino acids: CASGWTGSYEQYF. The CDR3, as DNA: TGTGCCAGCGGATGGACGGGATCCTACGAGCAGTACTTC. The chain combines TRBV7-9 with TRBJ2-7, with D possibly TRBD2 on 5 matching bases. The CDR3 contains 13 residues. V gave up 8 bases and J gave up 1 base, with 12 bases separating them. Germline CDR1 is SEHNR and CDR2 is FQNEAQ (reference sequence).

This clone was seen just once. One junction end does not reproduce the germline sequence, and a read error may be involved. The CDR3 reads CASSPGLNTGELFF. For the CDR3, the DNA is TGTGCTAGCAGCCCCGGATTGAACACCGGGGAGCTGTTTTTT. V gene TRBV7-7 combines with J gene TRBJ2-2; no definite D call. CDR3 length equals 14 residues. CDR1 is SSHAT and CDR2 is FNYEAQ in the germline V gene (reference sequence). Drawing the rest from reference TRBV7-7 and TRBJ2-2, the complete variable domain is GAGVSQSPRYKVTKRGQDVTLRCDPISSHATLYWYQQALGQGPEFLTYFNYEAQPDKSGLPSDRFSAERPEGSISTLTIQRTEQRDSAMYRCASSPGLNTGELFFGEGSRLTVL.

This sequence joins TRBV28 and TRBJ2-5, with 8 bases aligning to TRBD2. The ends lost 6 bases at V and 5 bases at J; junction bases unmatched: 8. The germline V gene encodes CDR1 MDHEN and CDR2 SYDVKM. The length of the CDR3 is 14 residues. The CDR3 DNA follows: TGTGCCAGCAGCCACCGGGGGGGGTTTGAGACCCAGTACTTC. It translates to CASSHRGGFETQYF.

The J gene is TRBJ2-7, the V gene TRBV29-1, with D tentatively TRBD2 (7 bases). This CDR3 contains 15 residues. CDR1 is SQVTM and CDR2 is ANQGSEA in the germline V gene. V lost 0 bases, J lost 2 bases, and 14 bases lay in between. The CDR3 DNA reads TGCAGCGTTGAAGACGGGAGGACAGAGACCTACGAGCAGTACTTC. Encoded protein: CSVEDGRTETYEQYF.